This T cell receptor (beta chain) emerged from a study of radiation and T cells in renal cell carcinoma. A remark on this clone: What it binds is unknown.

General study points: From baseline, blood top tumor clonotypes peaked at 2 weeks post-radiation. Without pretreatment biopsies, baseline tumor clonotype presence was undetermined.

Indicated time point: blood 4 weeks post-SBRT, at nephrectomy. The treatment: 15 Gy SBRT to primary tumor, nephrectomy 4 weeks later. Repertoires were generated with immunoSEQ multiplex PCR, while TCRdb's copy carries only in-frame clones and drops some. Among over 85,000 clones listed, around four fifths were seen once. V lost 2 bases and J lost 8, with 15 bases in between. Germline assignment: CDR1 GTSNPN and CDR2 SVGIG (reference sequence). There are 13 residues in the CDR3. The sequence was obtained from a man between 50 and 59 years old with renal cell carcinoma. The starting material was blood, obtained from a patient whose treatment included radiotherapy and nephrectomy. This chain connects TRBV30 to TRBJ1-1; D is perhaps TRBD1 (6 bases). The CDR3 DNA reads TGTGCCTGGAGTACAGGGTTTGGTTGGGAAGCTTTCTTT. Protein product: CAWSTGFGWEAFF.